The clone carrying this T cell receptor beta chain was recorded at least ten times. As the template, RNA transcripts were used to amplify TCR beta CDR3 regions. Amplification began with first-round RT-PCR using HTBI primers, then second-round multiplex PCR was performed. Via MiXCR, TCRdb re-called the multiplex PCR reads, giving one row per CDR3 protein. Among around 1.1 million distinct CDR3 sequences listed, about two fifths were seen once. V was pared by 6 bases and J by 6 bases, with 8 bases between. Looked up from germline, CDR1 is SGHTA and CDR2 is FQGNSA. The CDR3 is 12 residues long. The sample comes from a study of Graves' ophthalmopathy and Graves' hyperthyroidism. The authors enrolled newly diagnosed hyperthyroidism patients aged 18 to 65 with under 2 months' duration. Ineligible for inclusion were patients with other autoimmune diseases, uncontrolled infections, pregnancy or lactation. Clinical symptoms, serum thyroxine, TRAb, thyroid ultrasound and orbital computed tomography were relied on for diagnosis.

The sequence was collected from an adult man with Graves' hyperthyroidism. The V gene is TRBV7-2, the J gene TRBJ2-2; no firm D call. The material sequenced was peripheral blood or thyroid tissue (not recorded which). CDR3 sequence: CASRRYSGELFF. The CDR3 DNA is TGTGCCAGCAGACGGTACTCCGGGGAGCTGTTTTTT.